A selection of T cell receptor beta chains follows, all from one sample in a study of cytomegalovirus exposure and HLA in healthy donors. Profiling relied on immunoSEQ multiplex PCR, and the TCRdb table lists in-frame clones only, not all of them. The sample includes approximately 150,000 clones, roughly 75% seen only once; the top ten take 2.5% to 4%. Sequencing used PBMCs. All receptors derive from a man aged 35 to 55 in good health and CMV-seronegative. CDR3s include the opening cysteine and the closing phenylalanine or tryptophan. The D gene is left open where the match is weak. Where a row states a size, it is once, few, many or the class of an expanded clone; other rows omit it.

j_gene: TRBJ2-3; d_gene: NA; abundance: NA; v_gene: TRBV6-1; CDR3aa: CASSVLHAGTQYF; CDR3nt: TGTGCCAGCAGTGTCCTACACGCGGGTACGCAGTATTTT
j_gene: TRBJ2-7; d_gene: NA; abundance: NA; v_gene: TRBV27; CDR3aa: CASSPVGSSYEQYF; CDR3nt: TGTGCCAGCAGTCCCGTCGGGAGTTCCTACGAGCAGTACTTC
j_gene: TRBJ1-1; d_gene: NA; abundance: few; v_gene: TRBV4-1; CDR3aa: CASSTRVGRNTEAFF; CDR3nt: TGCGCCAGCAGCACCCGGGTAGGGAGGAACACTGAAGCTTTCTTT
j_gene: TRBJ2-3; d_gene: NA; abundance: NA; v_gene: TRBV7-2; CDR3aa: CASSRSTDTQYF; CDR3nt: TGTGCCAGCAGCCGTAGCACAGATACGCAGTATTTT
j_gene: TRBJ1-1; d_gene: NA; abundance: NA; v_gene: TRBV12-5; CDR3aa: CASGLVFEGATEAFF; CDR3nt: TGTGCTAGTGGTTTGGTATTCGAGGGAGCGACTGAAGCTTTCTTT
j_gene: TRBJ2-2; d_gene: TRBD2; abundance: few; v_gene: TRBV5-1; CDR3aa: CASSLDGPTSGGAAGELFF; CDR3nt: TGCGCCAGCAGCTTGGACGGGCCAACTAGCGGGGGGGCCGCCGGGGAGCTGTTTTTT
j_gene: TRBJ1-2; d_gene: TRBD1; abundance: NA; v_gene: TRBV27; CDR3aa: CASSQTGGYGYTF; CDR3nt: TGTGCCAGCAGTCAAACAGGGGGCTATGGCTACACCTTC
j_gene: TRBJ1-6; d_gene: NA; abundance: NA; v_gene: TRBV27; CDR3aa: CASGNQGNYNSPLHF; CDR3nt: TGTGCCAGCGGAAACCAGGGGAACTATAATTCACCCCTCCACTTT
j_gene: TRBJ2-2; d_gene: NA; abundance: NA; v_gene: TRBV10-3; CDR3aa: CAISGGVNTGELFF; CDR3nt: TGTGCCATCTCCGGCGGGGTGAACACCGGGGAGCTGTTTTTT
j_gene: TRBJ2-1; d_gene: NA; abundance: NA; v_gene: TRBV29-1; CDR3aa: CSVTFYNEQFF; CDR3nt: TGCAGCGTAACTTTCTACAATGAGCAGTTCTTC
j_gene: TRBJ2-1; d_gene: TRBD2; abundance: NA; v_gene: TRBV6-6; CDR3aa: CASSLQRRENEQFF; CDR3nt: TGTGCCAGCAGCCTACAACGGCGGGAGAATGAGCAGTTCTTC